Listed below are T cell receptor beta chains from one sample, sequenced in a study of CXCR3-negative and CXCR3-positive naive CD8 T cells. With the 5' RACE reads reprocessed, TCRdb shows one record per CDR3 protein and no DNA. The sample's table shows 50,000 to 75,000 distinct CDR3 sequences. Sequencing was carried out using naive CXCR3- CD8+ T cells from blood. These receptors were taken from a human donor in good health. Some clones in this sample may be carry-over from other donors' samples. Both conserved end residues are part of each CDR3.

V	J	CDR3
TRBV28	TRBJ2-7	CASGLDYEQYF
TRBV4-3	TRBJ2-1	CASSLAGGTNEQFF
TRBV6-2/TRBV6-3	TRBJ2-1	CASSSISGSSYNEQFF
TRBV20-1	TRBJ2-7	CSARPGTGGYEQYF
TRBV20-1	TRBJ1-5	CSATPPGVGNQPQHF
TRBV7-9	TRBJ2-2	CASSLSVEGIVTGELFF
TRBV30	TRBJ1-2	CAWSVSVWRLDGYTF
TRBV7-9	TRBJ2-1	CASSHTGYNEQLF
TRBV11-3	TRBJ1-1	CASSLFSLRVTMNTEAFF
TRBV13	TRBJ1-1	CASSSLRGDGLNTEAFF
TRBV6-5	TRBJ1-1	CASSNGGGGPDTEAFF
TRBV7-8	TRBJ2-5	CASSLGGFTSGYQETQYF
TRBV7-9	TRBJ2-1	CASSSLAGADEQFF
TRBV20-1	TRBJ2-2	CSARDWQWSASGRPSNTGELFF
TRBV7-8	TRBJ2-7	CASSLFEKRGTYEQYF
TRBV6-5	TRBJ2-1	CASSYGGGTPLYNEQFF